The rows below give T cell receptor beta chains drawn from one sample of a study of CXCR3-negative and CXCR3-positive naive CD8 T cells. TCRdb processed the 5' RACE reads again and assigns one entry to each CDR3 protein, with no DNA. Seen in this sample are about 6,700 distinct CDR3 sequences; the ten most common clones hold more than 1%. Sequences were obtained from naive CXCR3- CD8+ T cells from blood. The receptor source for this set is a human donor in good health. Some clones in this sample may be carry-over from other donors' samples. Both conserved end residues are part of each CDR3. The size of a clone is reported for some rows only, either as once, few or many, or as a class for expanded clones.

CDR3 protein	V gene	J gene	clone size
CASSHGPALNSPLHF	TRBV5-6	TRBJ1-6	NA
CSAILPDSQETQYF	TRBV29-1	TRBJ2-5	medium-sized
CASRPDSGEGYEQYF	TRBV6-6	TRBJ2-7	NA
CGNRGPTGELFF	TRBV29-1	TRBJ2-2	NA
CSVPILTGIYGYTF	TRBV29-1	TRBJ1-2	medium-sized
CASSQTPEGLVPNEQFF	TRBV4-2	TRBJ2-1	NA
CASSLAPEETQYF	TRBV5-1	TRBJ2-5	NA
CASSLSRKTDEQFF	TRBV7-3	TRBJ2-1	medium-sized
CSARGGQGDEQYF	TRBV20-1	TRBJ2-7	NA
CASTPVGAGNQPQHF	TRBV27	TRBJ1-5	medium-sized
CASGAGGRPDTQYF	TRBV28	TRBJ2-3	medium-sized
CASSRREGREAFF	TRBV12-3/TRBV12-4	TRBJ1-1	medium-sized
CASSSWTGNSYEQYF	TRBV27	TRBJ2-7	medium-sized
CASSPDSYGYTF	TRBV7-2	TRBJ1-2	NA
CASSFPGTSGNTDTQYF	TRBV12-3/TRBV12-4	TRBJ2-3	NA
CSARPYQPGQPYEQYF	TRBV20-1	TRBJ2-7	medium-sized
CSVRTANTGELFF	TRBV29-1	TRBJ2-2	medium-sized
CSVRRTSGSFDEQFF	TRBV29-1	TRBJ2-1	NA
CSARHPESYEQYF	TRBV20-1	TRBJ2-7	NA
CASTEADRTYEQYF	TRBV7-2	TRBJ2-7	medium-sized
CASRASTGHDNEQFF	TRBV2	TRBJ2-1	medium-sized
CASSLTDNTEAFF	TRBV7-9	TRBJ1-1	NA
CASSLPTSGTYSYEQYF	TRBV7-8	TRBJ2-7	medium-sized
CASSLGASTDTQYF	TRBV7-8	TRBJ2-3	medium-sized
CATSRGVGPGADTQYF	TRBV15	TRBJ2-3	medium-sized
CASSQVGVGELFF	TRBV4-3	TRBJ2-2	medium-sized
CSAPGQGVSYEQYF	TRBV20-1	TRBJ2-7	NA
CASSLGAGGKNTEAFF	TRBV7-9	TRBJ1-1	medium-sized
CSARVITGTSGADTQYF	TRBV20-1	TRBJ2-3	medium-sized
CASGDSIKGYTF	TRBV7-9	TRBJ1-2	NA
CSVIGQGAHGYTF	TRBV29-1	TRBJ1-2	medium-sized
CASSDRGNGYTF	TRBV27	TRBJ1-2	NA
CASSQELSGVYNEQFF	TRBV4-3	TRBJ2-1	medium-sized
CATSRESAWGMAFF	TRBV15	TRBJ1-1	NA
CASTRDAPTYEQYF	TRBV25-1	TRBJ2-7	medium-sized
CASSYRGDYRTDTQYF	TRBV6-5	TRBJ2-3	NA
CASSVESGSVHEQYF	TRBV9	TRBJ2-7	medium-sized
CASSLGTSGSSYNEQFF	TRBV4-3	TRBJ2-1	NA
CSVVGPAEQFF	TRBV29-1	TRBJ2-1	NA
CSGPPRTGVVLGSYEQYF	TRBV29-1	TRBJ2-7	medium-sized
CSVYRESTEAFF	TRBV29-1	TRBJ1-1	medium-sized
CSAYSTSGIYNEQFF	TRBV20-1	TRBJ2-1	NA
CASSLLAGDLSYNEQFF	TRBV19	TRBJ2-1	medium-sized
CASSLATGELFF	TRBV7-9	TRBJ2-2	medium-sized
CSVVPRFRGQNTEAFF	TRBV29-1	TRBJ1-1	NA
CASSTGQEQYF	TRBV28	TRBJ2-7	NA
CASSQEVPTYEQYF	TRBV4-2	TRBJ2-7	medium-sized
CATSRVGTYNEQFF	TRBV15	TRBJ2-1	NA
CASSRGYGYTF	TRBV4-2	TRBJ1-2	medium-sized
CSVEDPLSAEAFF	TRBV29-1	TRBJ1-1	NA
CASSGFLTDTQYF	TRBV7-9	TRBJ2-3	medium-sized
CASSLLRTGGFDEQFF	TRBV11-3	TRBJ2-1	NA
CAWRGGDRPEAFF	TRBV30	TRBJ1-1	NA
CASSPRRASGRVHTGELFF	TRBV7-9	TRBJ2-2	medium-sized